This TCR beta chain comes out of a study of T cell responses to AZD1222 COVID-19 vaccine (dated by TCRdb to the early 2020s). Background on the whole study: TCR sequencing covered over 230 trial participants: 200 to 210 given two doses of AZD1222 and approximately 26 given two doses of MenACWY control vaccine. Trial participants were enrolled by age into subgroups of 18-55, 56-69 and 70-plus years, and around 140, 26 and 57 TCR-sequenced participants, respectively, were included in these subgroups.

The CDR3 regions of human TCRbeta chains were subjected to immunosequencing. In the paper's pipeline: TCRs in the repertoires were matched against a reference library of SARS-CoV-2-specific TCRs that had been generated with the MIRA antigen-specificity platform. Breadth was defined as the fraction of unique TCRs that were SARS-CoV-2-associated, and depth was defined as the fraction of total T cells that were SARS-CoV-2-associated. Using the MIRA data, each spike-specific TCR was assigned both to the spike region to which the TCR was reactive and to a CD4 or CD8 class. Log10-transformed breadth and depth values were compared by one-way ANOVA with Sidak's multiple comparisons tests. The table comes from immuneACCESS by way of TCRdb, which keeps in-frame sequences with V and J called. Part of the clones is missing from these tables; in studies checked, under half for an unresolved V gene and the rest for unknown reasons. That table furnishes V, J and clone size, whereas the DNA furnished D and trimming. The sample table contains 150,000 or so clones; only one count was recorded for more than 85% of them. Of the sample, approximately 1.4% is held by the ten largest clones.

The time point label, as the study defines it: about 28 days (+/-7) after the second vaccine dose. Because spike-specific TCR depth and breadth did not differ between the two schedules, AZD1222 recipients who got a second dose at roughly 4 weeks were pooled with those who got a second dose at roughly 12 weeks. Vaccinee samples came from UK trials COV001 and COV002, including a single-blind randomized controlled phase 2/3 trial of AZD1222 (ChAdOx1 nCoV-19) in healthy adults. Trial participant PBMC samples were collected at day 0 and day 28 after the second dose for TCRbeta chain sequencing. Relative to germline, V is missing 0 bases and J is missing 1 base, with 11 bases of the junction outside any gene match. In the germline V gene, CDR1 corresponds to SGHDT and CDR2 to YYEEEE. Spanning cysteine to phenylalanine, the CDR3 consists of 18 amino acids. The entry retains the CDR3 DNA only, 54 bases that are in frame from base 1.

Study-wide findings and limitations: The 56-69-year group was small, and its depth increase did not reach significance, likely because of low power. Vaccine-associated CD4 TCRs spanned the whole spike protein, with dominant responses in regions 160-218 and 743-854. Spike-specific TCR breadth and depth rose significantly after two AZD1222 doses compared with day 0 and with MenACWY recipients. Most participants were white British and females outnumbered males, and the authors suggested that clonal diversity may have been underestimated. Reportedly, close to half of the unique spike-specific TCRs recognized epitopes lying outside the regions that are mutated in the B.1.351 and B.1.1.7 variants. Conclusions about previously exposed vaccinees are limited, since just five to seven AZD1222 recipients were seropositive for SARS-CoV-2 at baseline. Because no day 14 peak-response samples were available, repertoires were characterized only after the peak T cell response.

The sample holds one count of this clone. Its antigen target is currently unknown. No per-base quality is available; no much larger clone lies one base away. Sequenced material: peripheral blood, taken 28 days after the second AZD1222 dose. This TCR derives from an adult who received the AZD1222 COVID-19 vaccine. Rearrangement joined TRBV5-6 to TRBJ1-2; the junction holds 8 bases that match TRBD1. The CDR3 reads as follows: CASSLVRTGTWLNYGYTF. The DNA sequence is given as TGTGCCAGCAGCTTGGTACGGACAGGGACATGGCTTAACTATGGCTACACCTTC. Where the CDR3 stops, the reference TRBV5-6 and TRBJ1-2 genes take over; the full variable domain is DAGVTQSPTHLIKTRGQQVTLRCSPKSGHDTVSWYQQALGQGPQFIFQYYEEEERQRGNFPDRFSGHQFPNYSSELNVNALLLGDSALYLCASSLVRTGTWLNYGYTFGSGTRLTVV.